This TCR beta chain is from a study of post-analysis software for immune sequencing data. For the study at large: Included courses were relapsing-remitting and secondary progressive multiple sclerosis; progressive-relapsing multiple sclerosis was also included.

V shed 2 bases and J shed 6 bases, with 6 bases lying between them. The CDR3 consists of 11 residues. Germline V lookup: CDR1 SGHRS, CDR2 YFSETQ. This clonotype was found many times. Its cognate antigen is unknown. Prepared libraries of TCR beta cDNA carried unique molecular identifiers. Between roughly 1 and 11 million T cells gave rise to a few hundred thousand cDNA molecules. TCRdb used MiXCR to reprocess the PCR reads, holding one entry per CDR3 protein. The sample has about 380,000 distinct CDR3 sequences; less than 40% are singletons. Study outcomes and limitations: A few TRBV segments, TRBV5-6, TRBV5-1 and TRBV20-1 among them, were found more frequent in patients than controls. Significantly lower normalized Chao1 diversity was found in patients with multiple sclerosis relative to controls. Strong co-clustering by F measure was seen for same-batch samples.

J is TRBJ2-7 and V is TRBV5-1, with a possible D match to TRBD2 (6 bases). This sequence originates from a girl aged 5-17 years with multiple sclerosis. Source material: blood. CDR3: CASSFGGEQYF. CDR3 in DNA: TGCGCCAGCAGCTTCGGGGGCGAGCAGTACTTC.